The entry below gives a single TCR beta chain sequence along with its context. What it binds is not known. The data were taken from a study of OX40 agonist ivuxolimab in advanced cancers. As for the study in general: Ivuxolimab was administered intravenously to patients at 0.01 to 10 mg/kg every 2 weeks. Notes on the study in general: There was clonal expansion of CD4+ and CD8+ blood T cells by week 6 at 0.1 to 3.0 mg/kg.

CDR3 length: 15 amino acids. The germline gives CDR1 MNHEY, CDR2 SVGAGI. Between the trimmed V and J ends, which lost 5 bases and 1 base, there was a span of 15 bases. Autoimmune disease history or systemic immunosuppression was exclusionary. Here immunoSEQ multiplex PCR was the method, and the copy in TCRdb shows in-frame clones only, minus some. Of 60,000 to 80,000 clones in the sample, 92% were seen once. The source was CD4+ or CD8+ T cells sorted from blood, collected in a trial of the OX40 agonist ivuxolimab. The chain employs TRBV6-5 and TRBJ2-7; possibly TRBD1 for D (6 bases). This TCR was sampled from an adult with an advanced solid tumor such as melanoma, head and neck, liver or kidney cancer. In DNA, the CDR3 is TGTGCCAGCAGTCCCTCCGGGACAATTTCCTACGAGCAGTACTTC. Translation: CASSPSGTISYEQYF.